Listed below are T cell receptor beta chains from one sample, sequenced in a study of T cell repertoires in cytomegalovirus infection. TCRdb ran MiXCR on the reads and lists one entry per CDR3 protein. The profile shows some 180,000 distinct CDR3 sequences, about 15% of them singletons. Sequenced: CD8+ T cells from PBMCs. The receptors shown here come from a human donor in good health (CMV status not recorded). Some clones in this sample may be carry-over from other donors' samples. Both conserved end residues are part of each CDR3. D genes are given only for firm matches. The size entry is marked missing in some rows and otherwise reads once, few, many or a size class.

cdr3_aa,cdr3_nt,j_call,d_call,v_call,clone_size
CASSPIGGGPGTEAFF,TGTGCCAGCAGCCCCATAGGGGGAGGGCCTGGCACTGAAGCTTTCTTT,TRBJ1-1,-,TRBV7-3,-
CASSFPLAGGVGPQETQYF,TGTGCCAGCAGCTTCCCCCTAGCGGGGGGTGTGGGTCCCCAAGAGACCCAGTACTTC,TRBJ2-5,TRBD2,TRBV7-2,many
CASRQLTMAVTF,TGTGCCAGCAGGCAGCTTACTATGGCGGTAACCTTC,TRBJ1-2,-,TRBV7-9,-
CASSHELSSSYNEQFF,TGTGCCAGCAGCCATGAATTGTCGAGCTCCTACAATGAGCAGTTCTTC,TRBJ2-1,-,TRBV7-3,few
CASSQGGNYGYTF,TGCGCCAGCAGCCAAGGAGGGAACTATGGCTACACCTTC,TRBJ1-2,-,TRBV4-3,few
CASSFAPGLAGGPEGEQYF,TGTGCCAGCAGCTTTGCACCGGGACTAGCGGGGGGGCCCGAAGGCGAGCAGTACTTC,TRBJ2-7,TRBD2,TRBV7-6,-
CAIPSSIAGELFF,TGTGCCATTCCATCGAGTATCGCCGGGGAGCTGTTTTTT,TRBJ2-2,-,TRBV11-2,-
CASSFFSSTDTQYF,TGTGCCAGCAGCTTCTTTTCTAGCACAGATACGCAGTATTTT,TRBJ2-3,-,TRBV7-6,few
CASKLRDRFNEQYF,TGTGCCAGCAAACTCCGGGACAGGTTCAACGAGCAGTACTTC,TRBJ2-7,TRBD1,TRBV28,few
CASSSGAALSHEQYF,TGTGCCAGCAGCTCCGGTGCTGCGCTATCCCACGAGCAGTACTTC,TRBJ2-7,-,TRBV7-2,few
CASSLKGGVVQPQHF,TGTGCCAGCAGTTTAAAGGGCGGGGTTGTACAGCCCCAGCATTTT,TRBJ1-5,-,TRBV28,-
CASSPAPMEAKNIQYF,TGTGCCAGCAGCCCTGCCCCGATGGAAGCCAAAAACATTCAGTACTTC,TRBJ2-4,-,TRBV7-6,many
CASSRPGTGRREQYF,TGTGCCAGCAGTCGGCCAGGGACAGGGCGTCGCGAGCAGTACTTC,TRBJ2-7,TRBD1,TRBV6-5,-
CASSTSPGQGGSEAFF,TGTGCCAGCAGCACCTCTCCTGGACAGGGGGGATCTGAAGCTTTCTTT,TRBJ1-1,TRBD1,TRBV2,few
CASSSTRHQPQHF,TGTGCCAGCAGTTCCACCCGACATCAGCCCCAGCATTTT,TRBJ1-5,-,TRBV28,-
CASRLKWRQGHQPQHF,TGTGCCAGCAGACTCAAGTGGAGGCAGGGACATCAGCCCCAGCATTTT,TRBJ1-5,-,TRBV28,-